The 17 T cell receptor beta chains reported below all come from one sample, sequenced in a study of blood T cell repertoires in COVID-19. Only in-frame clones appear in the TCRdb table, and some are missing; sequencing was by immunoSEQ multiplex PCR. The profile shows fewer than 250,000 clones, approximately 81% of them singletons. The sequenced sample was PBMCs or T cells enriched from blood (not recorded which). The receptor set was obtained from a woman aged 50 to 60 with acute COVID-19.

J is TRBJ2-7 and V is TRBV5-1; TRBD1 agrees at 7 bases. The CDR3 length is 13 residues. In germline, CDR1 is SGHRS, CDR2 YFSETQ. The junction had 4 bases not matched to a gene; V was cut back by 4 bases and J by 3 bases. CDR3 in DNA: TGCGCCAGCAGCGTGACAGGGAGCTACGAGCAGTACTTC. This gives the protein CASSVTGSYEQYF.

This clone turned up a few times. The genes are TRBV5-1 and TRBJ1-4; tentatively, D is TRBD1 (6 bases). Trimming took 4 bases from V and 6 from J, leaving 19 bases between them. Germline CDR1 reads SGHRS; CDR2 reads YFSETQ. The CDR3 is made up of 16 amino acids. The CDR3 loop reads CASSQTLGGVYEKLFF. The CDR3 DNA follows: TGCGCCAGCAGCCAAACCCTTGGGGGCGTCTATGAAAAACTGTTTTTT. The full variable domain, in which reference TRBV5-1 and TRBJ1-4 provide the parts outside the CDR3, is KAGVTQTPRYLIKTRGQQVTLSCSPISGHRSVSWYQQTPGQGLQFLFEYFSETQRNKGNFPGRFSGRQFSNSRSEMNVSTLELGDSALYLCASSQTLGGVYEKLFFGSGTQLSVL.

The V gene is TRBV9, the J gene TRBJ2-2, with 10 bases fitting TRBD1. The ends lost 2 bases at V and 4 bases at J; junction bases unmatched: 2. The CDR3 covers 15 residues. Germline assignment: CDR1 SGDLS and CDR2 YYNGEE. CDR3 nucleotides: TGTGCCAGCAGCGTGGACAGGGGGATCACCGGGGAGCTGTTTTTT. It is translated as CASSVDRGITGELFF.

This clone showed up just once. CDR3 amino acids: CASSLGQGLRETQYF. The CDR3 DNA reads as TGTGCCAGCAGCTTGGGACAGGGCCTCAGAGAGACCCAGTACTTC. V usage is TRBV11-2 and J usage is TRBJ2-5; TRBD1 aligns across 9 bases. The germline V gene encodes CDR1 SGHAT and CDR2 FQNNGV. The length of the CDR3 is 15 residues. V lost 3 bases to trimming and J lost 4 bases; unmatched junction nucleotides: 6. Looking up the rest from reference TRBV11-2 and TRBJ2-5 gives the full variable domain: EAGVAQSPRYKIIEKRQSVAFWCNPISGHATLYWYQQILGQGPKLLIQFQNNGVVDDSQLPKDRFSAERLKGVDSTLKIQPAKLEDSAVYLCASSLGQGLRETQYFGPGTRLLVL.

V and J are TRBV2 and TRBJ2-7; 7 bases match TRBD1. The CDR3 is 15 amino acids. Unmatched junction bases numbered 9, after V lost 6 bases and J lost 1 base. CDR1 SNHLY and CDR2 FYNNEI come from the germline V gene. The CDR3 is CASRTDRVGSYEQYF. The CDR3 DNA reads TGTGCCAGCAGAACTGACAGGGTAGGATCCTACGAGCAGTACTTC.

DNA for the CDR3: TGCGCCAGCAGCCAATACAAGACGGGTACAACTAATGAAAAACTGTTTTTT. This sequence encodes CASSQYKTGTTNEKLFF. The V gene is TRBV4-3, the J gene TRBJ1-4; the D is unclear. Trimming took 2 bases from V and 0 from J, leaving 13 bases between them. CDR3 length equals 17 residues. Per the germline V gene, CDR1 is LGHNA and CDR2 is YSLEER.

V and J are TRBV7-9 and TRBJ1-4, with 7 bases that match TRBD1. Germline V gives CDR1 SEHNR, CDR2 FQNEAQ (reference sequence). Losses at the gene ends were 6 bases for V and 0 bases for J; bases not matched to a gene: 7. This CDR3 region has 16 residues. The CDR3 region is CASRRDSFATNEKLFF. As DNA, the CDR3 is TGTGCCAGCAGGCGGGACAGCTTTGCAACTAATGAAAAACTGTTTTTT.

The gene calls are TRBV28 and TRBJ1-2; weak D call: TRBD1 (6 bases). V lost 1 base and J lost 8, with 14 bases in between. CDR1 is MDHEN and CDR2 is SYDVKM in the germline V gene. The CDR3 is 14 residues long. The CDR3 sequence: CASSLFDTGYGYTF. CDR3 DNA: TGTGCCAGCAGTTTATTCGATACAGGGTACGGCTACACCTTC.

The J gene is TRBJ2-7, the V gene TRBV7-2; TRBD1 is a possible D gene (5 bases). The CDR3 sequence is 16 residues long. The germline gives CDR1 SGHTA, CDR2 FQGNSA. V was clipped by 1 base and J by 3 bases, with 16 bases between them. The CDR3 reads CASSLGQLGQSYEQYF. The CDR3 nucleotides are TGTGCCAGCAGCTTAGGACAGTTGGGGCAGAGCTACGAGCAGTACTTC.

The rearrangement links TRBV19 to TRBJ2-6, with a possible D match to TRBD1 (6 bases). Germline loops: CDR1 LNHDA, CDR2 SQIVND (reference sequence). This CDR3 has 15 residues. V lost 4 bases and J lost 2, with 9 bases in between. The CDR3 spells CASSTDSPGANVLTF. DNA for the CDR3: TGTGCCAGTAGTACGGACAGTCCTGGGGCCAACGTCCTGACTTTC.

The rearrangement links TRBV3-1 (or the pseudogene TRBV3-2) to TRBJ2-1; 9 nucleotides agree with TRBD1. CDR3 length: 15 amino acids. V was clipped by 5 bases and J by 5 bases; unmatched bases: 7. The germline CDR1 and CDR2 sequences are LGHDT and YNNKEL (reference sequence). CDR3 protein: CASSEQGASNNEQFF. In nucleotides, the CDR3 is TGTGCCAGCAGCGAACAGGGGGCGTCCAACAATGAGCAGTTCTTC.

This rearrangement joins TRBV7-2 to TRBJ1-4, with D uncertain. CDR3 size: 13 residues. The ends were cut back, 5 bases at V and 10 bases at J, with 14 bases in the middle. The germline V gene has CDR1 SGHTA and CDR2 FQGNSA. CDR3 bases: TGTGCCAGCAGCCCTGGTGTGGCAGGAAAACTGTTTTTT. Translated, it gives CASSPGVAGKLFF.

The CDR3 loop reads CATSGEQGAFNQPQHF. The CDR3, as DNA: TGTGCCACCAGTGGTGAACAGGGGGCTTTCAATCAGCCCCAGCATTTT. The chain combines TRBV24-1 with TRBJ1-5, with 9 bases aligning to TRBD1. Germline CDR1 and CDR2: KGHDR and SFDVKD. CDR3 size: 16 residues. With 5 bases clipped from V and 3 bases from J, the junction kept 7 bases outside the gene matches.

V usage is TRBV4-3 and J usage is TRBJ1-2, with 7 bases matching TRBD1. This CDR3 contains 15 residues. Germline V CDR1 and CDR2: LGHNA, YSLEER. Germline trimming cut 2 bases from V and 5 bases from J; bases unmatched to any gene: 8. The CDR3 nucleotides read TGCGCCAGCAGCCAAAATCCGGGACAGCAGTATGGCTACACCTTC. It codes for CASSQNPGQQYGYTF.

This sequence joins TRBV11-2 and TRBJ2-7; D is unclear. CDR3 size: 15 residues. Deletions cut 5 bases from V and 0 bases from J, with 14 bases between. Per germline, CDR1 SGHAT and CDR2 FQNNGV. CDR3 coding DNA: TGTGCCAGCAGCGGCACCATATCCGTCTCCTACGAGCAGTACTTC. Protein sequence: CASSGTISVSYEQYF.

This clone turned up a few times. The V and J genes are TRBV24-1 and TRBJ2-7, with TRBD1 matching 8 bases. J was trimmed by 2 bases and V by 4 bases; bases with no gene match: 6. The length of the CDR3 is 15 residues. Germline CDR1 is KGHDR and CDR2 is SFDVKD. CDR3 in DNA: TGTGCCACCAGTGACCCCCGGGACAGGACCTACGAGCAGTACTTC. Its translation is CATSDPRDRTYEQYF.

This chain connects TRBV7-3 to TRBJ2-7; 8 bases match TRBD1. Looked up from germline, CDR1 is SGHTA and CDR2 is FQGTGA. J gave up 1 base and V 5 bases, and 4 bases lay outside the gene matches. The CDR3 contains 14 residues. The CDR3 nucleotides read TGTGCCAGCAGCCCGACAGGGGTATCCTACGAGCAGTACTTC. This sequence encodes CASSPTGVSYEQYF.